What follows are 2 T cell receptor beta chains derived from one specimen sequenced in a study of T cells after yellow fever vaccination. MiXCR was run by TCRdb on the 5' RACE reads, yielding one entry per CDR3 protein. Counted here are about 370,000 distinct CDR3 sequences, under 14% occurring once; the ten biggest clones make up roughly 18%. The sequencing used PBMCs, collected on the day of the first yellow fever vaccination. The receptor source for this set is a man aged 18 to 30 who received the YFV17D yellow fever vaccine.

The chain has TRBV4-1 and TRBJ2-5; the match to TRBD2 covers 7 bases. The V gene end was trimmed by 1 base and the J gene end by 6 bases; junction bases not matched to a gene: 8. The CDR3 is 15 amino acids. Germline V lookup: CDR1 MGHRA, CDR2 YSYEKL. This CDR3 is CASSQGGRGIKTQYF. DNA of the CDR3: TGCGCCAGCAGCCAAGGGGGGAGGGGCATTAAGACCCAGTACTTC.

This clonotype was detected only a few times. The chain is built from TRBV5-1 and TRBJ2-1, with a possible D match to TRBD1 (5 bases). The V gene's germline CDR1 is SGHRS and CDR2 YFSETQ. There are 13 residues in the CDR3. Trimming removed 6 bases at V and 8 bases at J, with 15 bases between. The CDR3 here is CASTETEVDEQFF. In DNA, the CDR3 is TGCGCCAGCACTGAGACAGAAGTGGATGAGCAGTTCTTC.